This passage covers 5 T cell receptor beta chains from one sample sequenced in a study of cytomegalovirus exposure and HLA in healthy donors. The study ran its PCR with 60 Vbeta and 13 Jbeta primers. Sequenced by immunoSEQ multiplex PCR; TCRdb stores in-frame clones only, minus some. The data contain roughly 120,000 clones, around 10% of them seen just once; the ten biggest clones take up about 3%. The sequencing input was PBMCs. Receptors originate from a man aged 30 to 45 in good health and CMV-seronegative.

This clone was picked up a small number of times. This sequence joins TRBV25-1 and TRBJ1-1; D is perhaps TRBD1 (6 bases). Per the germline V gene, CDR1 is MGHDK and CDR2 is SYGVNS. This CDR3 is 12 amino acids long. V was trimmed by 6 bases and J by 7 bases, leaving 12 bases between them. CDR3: CASSRKQGEAFF. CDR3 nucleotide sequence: TGTGCCAGCAGCAGAAAACAGGGTGAAGCTTTCTTT. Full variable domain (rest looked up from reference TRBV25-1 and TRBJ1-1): EADIYQTPRYLVIGTGKKITLECSQTMGHDKMYWYQQDPGMELHLIHYSYGVNSTEKGDLSSESTVSRIRTEHFPLTLESARPSHTSQYLCASSRKQGEAFFGQGTRLTVV.

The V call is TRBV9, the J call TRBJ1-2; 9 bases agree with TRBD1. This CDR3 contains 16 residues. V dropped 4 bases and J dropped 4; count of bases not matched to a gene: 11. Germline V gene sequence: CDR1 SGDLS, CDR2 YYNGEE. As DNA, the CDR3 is TGTGCCAGCAGCCCATCAACAGGGGGCGAAGTCTATGGCTACACCTTC. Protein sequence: CASSPSTGGEVYGYTF. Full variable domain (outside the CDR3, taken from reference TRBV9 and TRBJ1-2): DSGVTQTPKHLITATGQRVTLRCSPRSGDLSVYWYQQSLDQGLQFLIQYYNGEERAKGNILERFSAQQFPDLHSELNLSSLELGDSALYFCASSPSTGGEVYGYTFGSGTRLTVV.

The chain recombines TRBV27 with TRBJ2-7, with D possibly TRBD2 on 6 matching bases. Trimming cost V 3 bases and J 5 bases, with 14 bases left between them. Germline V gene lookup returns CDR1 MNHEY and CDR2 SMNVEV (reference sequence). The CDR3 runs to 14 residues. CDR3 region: CASSFLKGLDEQYF. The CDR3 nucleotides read TGTGCCAGCAGTTTTCTTAAGGGACTCGACGAGCAGTACTTC.

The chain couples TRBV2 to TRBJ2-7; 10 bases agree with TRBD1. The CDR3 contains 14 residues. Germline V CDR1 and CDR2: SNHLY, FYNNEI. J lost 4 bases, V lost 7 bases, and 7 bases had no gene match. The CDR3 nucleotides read TGTGCCAGCACCAAGACAGGGGGCGGGTACGAGCAGTACTTC. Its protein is CASTKTGGGYEQYF.

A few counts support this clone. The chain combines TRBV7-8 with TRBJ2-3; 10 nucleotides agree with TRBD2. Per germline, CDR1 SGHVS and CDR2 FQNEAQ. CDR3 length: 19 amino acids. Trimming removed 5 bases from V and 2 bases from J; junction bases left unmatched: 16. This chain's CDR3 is CASSLRGAGGPIVTDTQYF. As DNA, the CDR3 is TGTGCCAGCAGCCTACGGGGAGCGGGGGGGCCTATTGTCACAGATACGCAGTATTTT.